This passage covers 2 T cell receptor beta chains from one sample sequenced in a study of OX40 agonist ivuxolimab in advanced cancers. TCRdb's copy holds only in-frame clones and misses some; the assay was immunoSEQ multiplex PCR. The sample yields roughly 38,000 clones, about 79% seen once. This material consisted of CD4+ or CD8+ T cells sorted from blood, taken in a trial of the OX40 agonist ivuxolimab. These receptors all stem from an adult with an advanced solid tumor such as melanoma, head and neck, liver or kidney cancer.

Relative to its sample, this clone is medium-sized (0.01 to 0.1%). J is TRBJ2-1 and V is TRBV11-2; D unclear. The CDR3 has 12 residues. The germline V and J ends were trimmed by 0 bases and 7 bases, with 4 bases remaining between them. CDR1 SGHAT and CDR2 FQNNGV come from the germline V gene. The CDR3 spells CASSLERNEQFF. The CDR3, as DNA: TGTGCCAGCAGCTTAGAACGAAATGAGCAGTTCTTC.

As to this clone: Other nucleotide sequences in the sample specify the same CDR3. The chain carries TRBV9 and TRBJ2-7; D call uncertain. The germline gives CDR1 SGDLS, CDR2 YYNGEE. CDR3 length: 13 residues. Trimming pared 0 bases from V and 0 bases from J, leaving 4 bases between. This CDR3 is CASSVDLSYEQYF. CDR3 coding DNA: TGTGCCAGCAGCGTAGACCTCTCCTACGAGCAGTACTTC. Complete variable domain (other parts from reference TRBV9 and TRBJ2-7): DSGVTQTPKHLITATGQRVTLRCSPRSGDLSVYWYQQSLDQGLQFLIQYYNGEERAKGNILERFSAQQFPDLHSELNLSSLELGDSALYFCASSVDLSYEQYFGPGTRLTVT.